Shown below are 2 T cell receptor beta chains from a single sample sequenced in a study of cytotoxic CD8 clonotypes in ibrutinib-treated CLL. The assay was immunoSEQ multiplex PCR, and TCRdb's table has in-frame clones only and misses some. The sample has fewer than 50,000 clones, approximately 70% seen once. The sequenced sample was PBMCs, obtained after 24 months of ibrutinib treatment. The receptor source for this set is a human donor with chronic lymphocytic leukemia.

The V call is TRBV5-5, the J call TRBJ1-2; 8 nucleotides agree with TRBD1. The V gene's germline CDR1 is SGHKS and CDR2 YYEKEE (reference sequence). With V trimmed by 3 bases and J by 3 bases, 1 base remained unmatched. The CDR3 totals 13 residues. The CDR3 DNA reads TGTGCCAGCAGCTCGGACAGGGACTATGGCTACACCTTC. The encoded protein is CASSSDRDYGYTF.

CDR3 amino acids: CASSIADQVRFVSGNTIYF. The CDR3 DNA reads as TGTGCCAGTAGTATAGCTGACCAGGTCCGCTTTGTCTCTGGAAACACCATATATTTT. The V and J genes are TRBV19 and TRBJ1-3, with D hard to call. The germline CDR1 and CDR2 sequences are LNHDA and SQIVND (reference sequence). Trimming took 1 base from V and 0 from J, leaving 19 bases between them. The CDR3 spans 19 residues.